A single sample is the source of the 29 T cell receptor beta chains below, sequenced in a study of blood T cell repertoires in COVID-19. Sequencing was performed with immunoSEQ multiplex PCR; in TCRdb, only in-frame clones are kept and a portion is missing. The data hold around 25,000 clones, with roughly 91% observed a single time. Sequenced material: peripheral blood. These receptors came from a human donor with active COVID-19. The donor label of this sample is uncertain.

The chain has TRBV3-1 (or the pseudogene TRBV3-2) and TRBJ2-5; TRBD1 might be the D (9 bases). Germline CDR1 is LGHDT and CDR2 is YNNKEL (reference sequence). Trimming removed 4 bases from V and 5 bases from J, with 20 bases in between. The CDR3 runs to 16 residues. CDR3 DNA sequence: TGTGCCAGCAGCCCCCGGGGGGGACAGGGTGGGGAGACCCAGTACTTC. Its translation: CASSPRGGQGGETQYF.

The V and J genes are TRBV5-8 and TRBJ2-1; 8 positions match TRBD2. This CDR3 spans 12 amino acids. Unmatched junction bases numbered 4, after V lost 5 bases and J lost 9 bases. Per the germline V gene, CDR1 is SGHTS and CDR2 is YDEGEE. The CDR3 protein is CASSRGLVEQFF. CDR3 bases: TGTGCCAGCAGTAGGGGACTAGTTGAGCAGTTCTTC.

V usage is TRBV19 and J usage is TRBJ1-5, with 8 bases fitting TRBD1. CDR1 is LNHDA, CDR2 SQIVND, per germline (reference sequence). With 7 bases clipped from V and 3 bases from J, the junction kept 8 bases outside the gene matches. The CDR3 runs 15 residues. DNA for the CDR3: TGTGCCAGTATGTCGGACAGGGAAAACAATCAGCCCCAGCATTTT. Its translation: CASMSDRENNQPQHF.

The chain uses TRBV6-2 or TRBV6-3 and TRBJ2-4, with 11 bases aligning to TRBD2. CDR3 length: 17 amino acids. Germline-derived CDR1 and CDR2 are MNHEY and SVGEGT. After removal of 5 bases from V and 0 bases from J, the junction contained 6 bases not matched to a gene. The CDR3 DNA sequence: TGTGCCAGCAGTCGGCTAGCGGGGGGAATAGCCAAAAACATTCAGTACTTC. It specifies CASSRLAGGIAKNIQYF.

This chain joins TRBV9 and TRBJ2-7, with 7 bases aligning to TRBD1. This CDR3 is 14 amino acids long. V shed 4 bases and J 3 bases; nucleotides not matched to a gene: 7. The V gene's germline CDR1 is SGDLS and CDR2 YYNGEE. The CDR3 nucleotides read TGTGCCAGCAGCCCGCGACAGGGTCTCTACGAGCAGTACTTC. Protein sequence: CASSPRQGLYEQYF.

The chain employs TRBV5-4 and TRBJ2-3; perhaps TRBD2 as D (6 bases). Germline-derived CDR1 and CDR2 are SGHNT and YYREEE (reference sequence). The length of the CDR3 is 13 residues. Trimming took 4 bases from V and 4 from J, leaving 10 bases between them. The CDR3 loop is CASSPGTADTQYF. The CDR3 DNA is TGTGCCAGCAGCCCTGGGACTGCAGATACGCAGTATTTT.

The chain combines TRBV7-2 with TRBJ2-5; 10 bases are a match to TRBD1. The CDR3 is made up of 16 amino acids. J lost 4 bases, V lost 4 bases, and 9 bases had no gene match. Germline V gene lookup returns CDR1 SGHTA and CDR2 FQGNSA. The CDR3 protein is CASSYPRTGGGETQYF. The CDR3 DNA is TGTGCCAGCAGCTATCCGAGGACAGGGGGGGGAGAGACCCAGTACTTC.

The V gene is TRBV2, the J gene TRBJ1-2; TRBD1 is a possible D gene (5 bases). The V gene lost 2 bases and the J gene lost 6 bases, with 10 bases spanning the gap. This CDR3 comprises 13 residues. Germline loops: CDR1 SNHLY, CDR2 FYNNEI. CDR3 loop: CASSERGSHGYTF. The DNA for the CDR3 is TGTGCCAGCAGTGAAAGGGGCAGCCATGGCTACACCTTC.

This chain links TRBV7-8 with TRBJ1-1; TRBD1 matches 11 bases. Germline assignment: CDR1 SGHVS and CDR2 FQNEAQ. The CDR3 totals 14 residues. V was pared by 5 bases and J by 5 bases, with 4 bases of the junction left unmatched. This CDR3 is CASSMGTGGTEAFF. The CDR3 DNA sequence: TGTGCCAGCAGCATGGGGACAGGGGGGACTGAAGCTTTCTTT.

The chain uses TRBV7-9 and TRBJ1-6, with 7 bases fitting TRBD1. With V trimmed by 4 bases and J by 6 bases, 3 bases remained unmatched. CDR3 length equals 14 residues. Germline V gene lookup returns CDR1 SEHNR and CDR2 FQNEAQ (reference sequence). This chain's CDR3 is CASSSTGLNSPLHF. The CDR3 region has the DNA TGTGCCAGCAGCTCGACAGGGCTTAATTCACCCCTCCACTTT.

The CDR3 bases are TGTGCCAGCAGCTATATATCGACAGGGGGGATCTCTGGAAACACCATATATTTT. It yields the protein CASSYISTGGISGNTIYF. The V gene is TRBV7-6, the J gene TRBJ1-3; 9 nucleotides line up with TRBD1. Germline trimming cut 4 bases from V and 0 bases from J; bases unmatched to any gene: 10. Germline CDR1 is SGHVS and CDR2 is FNYEAQ. The CDR3 extends over 18 amino acids.

The chain employs TRBV18 and TRBJ2-7; D is perhaps TRBD1 (6 bases). Trimming shortened V by 3 bases and J by 2 bases, and 14 bases separated the two germline ends. Germline V CDR1 and CDR2: KGHSH, LQKENI. The CDR3 length is 15 residues. The CDR3 spells CASSPQQGGPYEQYF. CDR3 in DNA: TGTGCCAGCTCACCGCAACAGGGTGGACCCTACGAGCAGTACTTC.

The rearrangement links TRBV6-5 to TRBJ1-1; tentative D call: TRBD1 (5 bases). This CDR3 region has 14 residues. Germline loops: CDR1 MNHEY, CDR2 SVGAGI. The V and J ends lost 5 bases and 1 base respectively, with 11 bases between them. The CDR3 here is CASSLTETNTEAFF. In DNA, the CDR3 is TGTGCCAGCAGTCTGACAGAGACGAACACTGAAGCTTTCTTT.

V and J are TRBV6-5 and TRBJ2-5; possibly TRBD1 for D (5 bases). The CDR3 sequence is 13 residues long. The ends were cut back, 5 bases at V and 5 bases at J, with 12 bases in the middle. Germline V gene lookup returns CDR1 MNHEY and CDR2 SVGAGI. CDR3 DNA sequence: TGTGCCAGCAGTCTCCAGGGTGGGGAGACCCAGTACTTC. It encodes CASSLQGGETQYF.

The genes are TRBV7-2 and TRBJ2-3, with 7 bases identical to TRBD2. V lost 8 bases to trimming and J lost 4 bases; unmatched junction nucleotides: 9. This CDR3 comprises 14 residues. Germline CDR1 is SGHTA and CDR2 is FQGNSA. As DNA, the CDR3 is TGTGCCAGCTCCCGAGCGGGGCGAGCAGATACGCAGTATTTT. Protein: CASSRAGRADTQYF.

The chain carries TRBV7-9 and TRBJ2-3; a weak D match, TRBD2 (6 bases). The CDR3 spans 14 residues. Germline loops: CDR1 SEHNR, CDR2 FQNEAQ (reference sequence). Trimming cost V 7 bases and J 3 bases, with 14 bases left between them. CDR3 loop: CASNLGGNTDTQYF. The DNA of the CDR3 is TGTGCCAGCAATCTGGGCGGGAATACAGATACGCAGTATTTT.

The chain employs TRBV5-1 and TRBJ2-3; a possible D gene is TRBD1 (5 bases). Trimming removed 2 bases from V and 6 bases from J, with 10 bases in between. The CDR3 loop spans 13 amino acids. Germline CDR1 reads SGHRS; CDR2 reads YFSETQ. The CDR3 DNA sequence: TGCGCCAGCAGCTTACACAGGAGTGATACGCAGTATTTT. This codes for CASSLHRSDTQYF.

The chain recombines TRBV5-1 with TRBJ1-2; 7 bases are a match to TRBD1. This CDR3 has 15 residues. V dropped 6 bases and J dropped 5; count of bases not matched to a gene: 13. Germline V gene lookup returns CDR1 SGHRS and CDR2 YFSETQ. CDR3 sequence (DNA): TGCGCCAGCACCTTACACGAGGGGGCGGAGTATGGCTACACCTTC. Its translation: CASTLHEGAEYGYTF. The full variable domain, with the rest looked up from reference TRBV5-1 and TRBJ1-2, is KAGVTQTPRYLIKTRGQQVTLSCSPISGHRSVSWYQQTPGQGLQFLFEYFSETQRNKGNFPGRFSGRQFSNSRSEMNVSTLELGDSALYLCASTLHEGAEYGYTFGSGTRLTVV.

The chain carries TRBV5-6 and TRBJ2-7; weak D call: TRBD2 (6 bases). CDR1 SGHDT and CDR2 YYEEEE come from the germline V gene. V lost 2 bases and J lost 3, with 12 bases in between. The CDR3 sequence is 14 residues long. The CDR3 nucleotides read TGTGCCAGCAGCTTAGGGGACTCTTACTACGAGCAGTACTTC. As protein: CASSLGDSYYEQYF.

V usage is TRBV23-1 and J usage is TRBJ2-2, with a possible D match to TRBD1 (5 bases). TRBV23-1 is an ORF, and what it does is uncertain. The CDR3 has 14 amino acids. Trimming pared 7 bases from V and 2 bases from J, leaving 11 bases between. For the CDR3, the DNA is TGCGCCAGCACCCCGACAGACAACACCGGGGAGCTGTTTTTT. Its protein is CASTPTDNTGELFF.

CDR3 protein: CASSPRTSEREQFF. Here the CDR3 DNA reads TGTGCCAGCAGTCCCCGGACTAGCGAGCGAGAGCAGTTCTTC. This chain connects TRBV6-6 to TRBJ2-1, with 9 nucleotides matching TRBD2. Germline CDR1 and CDR2: MNHNY and SVGAGI (reference sequence). The J segment lost 10 bases and the V segment lost 5 bases, leaving 9 bases of the junction unmatched. The CDR3 runs to 14 residues.

The chain is built from TRBV6-2 or TRBV6-3 and TRBJ2-7; D may be TRBD1 (7 bases). The CDR3 covers 18 residues. Trimming pared 5 bases from V and 3 bases from J, leaving 26 bases between. Germline assignment: CDR1 MNHEY and CDR2 SVGEGT. The CDR3 is CASSGRGTAFIRRYEQYF. The CDR3 nucleotides read TGTGCCAGCAGTGGACGCGGGACAGCATTTATTCGTCGCTACGAGCAGTACTTC.

In this sample, this clone turned up a few times. This sequence joins TRBV7-8 and TRBJ2-7; perhaps TRBD2 as D (6 bases). V was pared by 0 bases and J by 1 base, with 10 bases between. Germline lookup yields CDR1 SGHVS and CDR2 FQNEAQ. CDR3 length equals 15 residues. The CDR3 DNA is TGTGCCAGCAGCTTAGCCGGAGGGCAGTCCTACGAGCAGTACTTC. It encodes CASSLAGGQSYEQYF.

This clone was recorded once. V and J are TRBV7-8 and TRBJ2-2; 11 bases match TRBD2. The germline CDR1 and CDR2 sequences are SGHVS and FQNEAQ. The CDR3 is 17 residues long. V dropped 5 bases and J dropped 3; count of bases not matched to a gene: 8. The DNA of the CDR3 is TGTGCCAGCAGCCCCCGGATAGCGGGAGGGGACACCGGGGAGCTGTTTTTT. This sequence encodes CASSPRIAGGDTGELFF.

The chain combines TRBV11-1 with TRBJ2-1; 8 positions agree with TRBD2. Germline values: CDR1 SGHAT, CDR2 FQDESV (reference sequence). V was pared by 5 bases and J by 0 bases, with 3 bases of the junction left unmatched. The CDR3 sequence is 15 residues long. CDR3 DNA: TGTGCCAGCAGCCCGGGAGGGAACTCCTACAATGAGCAGTTCTTC. Its translation is CASSPGGNSYNEQFF.

Only a few counts were recorded for this clone. The chain couples TRBV28 to TRBJ2-7; 8 bases are a match to TRBD1. V gave up 2 bases and J gave up 0 bases; unmatched junction bases: 12. The CDR3 totals 18 residues. CDR1 and CDR2 (germline): MDHEN, SYDVKM. The DNA for the CDR3 is TGTGCCAGCAGTTTACAGGCAGGGGGCGATGTCCACTCCTACGAGCAGTACTTC. Its protein is CASSLQAGGDVHSYEQYF. Based on the CDR3 plus reference TRBV28 and TRBJ2-7, the full variable domain is DVKVTQSSRYLVKRTGEKVFLECVQDMDHENMFWYRQDPGLGLRLIYFSYDVKMKEKGDIPEGYSVSREKKERFSLILESASTNQTSMYLCASSLQAGGDVHSYEQYFGPGTRLTVT.

The chain links TRBV5-6 to TRBJ2-7; D call uncertain. The CDR3 runs 12 residues. Germline V gene data show CDR1 as SGHDT and CDR2 as YYEEEE. Trimming shortened V by 1 base and J by 4 bases, and 6 bases separated the two germline ends. CDR3 nucleotides: TGTGCCAGCAGCTTGACCGGTTACGAGCAGTACTTC. It translates to CASSLTGYEQYF.

The chain combines TRBV5-1 with TRBJ2-5, with 8 bases that match TRBD2. The J segment lost 0 bases and the V segment lost 2 bases, leaving 3 bases of the junction unmatched. This CDR3 region has 15 residues. Germline loops: CDR1 SGHRS, CDR2 YFSETQ. The CDR3 region is CASSFPRGDQETQYF. CDR3 DNA sequence: TGCGCCAGCAGCTTCCCGCGGGGGGACCAAGAGACCCAGTACTTC.

The genes are TRBV6-2 or TRBV6-3 and TRBJ1-1; a possible D gene is TRBD1 (6 bases). The germline gives CDR1 MNHEY, CDR2 SVGEGT. The CDR3 contains 14 residues. Between the trimmed V and J ends, which lost 4 bases and 5 bases, there was a span of 14 bases. CDR3 sequence (DNA): TGTGCCAGCAGTTTCTCGGGGGCCGGGACTGAAGCTTTCTTT. It codes for CASSFSGAGTEAFF.